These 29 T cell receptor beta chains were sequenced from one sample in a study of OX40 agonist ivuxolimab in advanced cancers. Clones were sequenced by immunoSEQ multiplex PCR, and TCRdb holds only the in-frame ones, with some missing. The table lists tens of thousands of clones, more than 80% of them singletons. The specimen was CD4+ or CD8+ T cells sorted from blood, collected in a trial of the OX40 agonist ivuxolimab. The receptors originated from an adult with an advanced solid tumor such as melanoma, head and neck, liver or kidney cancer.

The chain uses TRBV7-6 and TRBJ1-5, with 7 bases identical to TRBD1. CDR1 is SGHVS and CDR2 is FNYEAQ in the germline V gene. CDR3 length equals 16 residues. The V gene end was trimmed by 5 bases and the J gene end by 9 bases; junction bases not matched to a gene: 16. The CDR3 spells CASSPTTGQAMGPQHF. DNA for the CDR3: TGTGCCAGCAGCCCCACGACAGGGCAAGCAATGGGGCCCCAGCATTTT.

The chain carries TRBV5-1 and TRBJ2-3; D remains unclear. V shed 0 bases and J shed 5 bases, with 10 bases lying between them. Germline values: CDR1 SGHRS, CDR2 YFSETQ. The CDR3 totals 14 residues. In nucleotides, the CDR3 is TGCGCCAGCAGCTTGGGTAAGGCCCTAGATACGCAGTATTTT. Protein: CASSLGKALDTQYF.

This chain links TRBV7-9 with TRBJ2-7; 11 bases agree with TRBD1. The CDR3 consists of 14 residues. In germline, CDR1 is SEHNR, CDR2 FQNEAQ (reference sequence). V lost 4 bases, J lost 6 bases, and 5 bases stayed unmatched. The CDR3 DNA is TGTGCCAGCAGCTGGGGACAGGGGGGATCCGAGCAGTACTTC. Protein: CASSWGQGGSEQYF. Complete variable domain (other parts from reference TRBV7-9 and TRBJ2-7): DTGVSQNPRHKITKRGQNVTFRCDPISEHNRLYWYRQTLGQGPEFLTYFQNEAQLEKSRLLSDRFSAERPKGSFSTLEIQRTEQGDSAMYLCASSWGQGGSEQYFGPGTRLTVT.

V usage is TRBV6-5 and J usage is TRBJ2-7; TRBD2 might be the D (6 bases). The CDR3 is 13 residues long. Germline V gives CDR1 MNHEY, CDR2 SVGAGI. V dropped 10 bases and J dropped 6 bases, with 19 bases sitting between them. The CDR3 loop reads CAIAPGLGGEQYF. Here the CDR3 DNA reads TGTGCCATCGCGCCGGGACTCGGTGGCGAGCAGTACTTC.

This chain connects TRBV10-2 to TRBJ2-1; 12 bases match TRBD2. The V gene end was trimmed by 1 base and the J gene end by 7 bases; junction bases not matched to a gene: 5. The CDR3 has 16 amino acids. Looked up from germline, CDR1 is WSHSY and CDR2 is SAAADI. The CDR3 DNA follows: TGCGCCAGCAGTGAGTTGCTAGCGGGAGGGCTGAATGAGCAGTTCTTC. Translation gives CASSELLAGGLNEQFF.

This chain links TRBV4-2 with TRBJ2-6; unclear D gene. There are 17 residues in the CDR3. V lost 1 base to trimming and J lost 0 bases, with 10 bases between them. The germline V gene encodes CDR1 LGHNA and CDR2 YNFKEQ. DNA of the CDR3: TGTGCCAGCAGCCAAGGCCCAACGACCTCTGGGGCCAACGTCCTGACTTTC. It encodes CASSQGPTTSGANVLTF.

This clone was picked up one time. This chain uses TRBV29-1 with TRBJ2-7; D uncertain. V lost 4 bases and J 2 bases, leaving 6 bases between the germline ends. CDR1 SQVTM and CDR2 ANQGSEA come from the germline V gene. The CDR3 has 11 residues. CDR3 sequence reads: CSVGIAYEQYF. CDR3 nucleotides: TGCAGCGTTGGAATAGCCTACGAGCAGTACTTC.

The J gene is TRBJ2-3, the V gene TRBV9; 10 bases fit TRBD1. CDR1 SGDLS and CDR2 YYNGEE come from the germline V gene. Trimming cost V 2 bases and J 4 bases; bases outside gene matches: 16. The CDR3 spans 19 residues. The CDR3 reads CASSVNPGQGPPNPDTQYF. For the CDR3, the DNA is TGTGCCAGCAGCGTTAACCCGGGACAGGGGCCACCTAACCCAGATACGCAGTATTTT.

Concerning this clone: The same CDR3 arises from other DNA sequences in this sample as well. The CDR3 coding sequence is TGTGCCAGCAGCTTAGGGAGAACTGAAGCTTTCTTT. Translating gives CASSLGRTEAFF. The chain has TRBV7-9 and TRBJ1-1; no clear D. V was pared by 1 base and J by 5 bases, with 5 bases between. Germline V CDR1 and CDR2: SEHNR, FQNEAQ (reference sequence). This CDR3 has 12 residues.

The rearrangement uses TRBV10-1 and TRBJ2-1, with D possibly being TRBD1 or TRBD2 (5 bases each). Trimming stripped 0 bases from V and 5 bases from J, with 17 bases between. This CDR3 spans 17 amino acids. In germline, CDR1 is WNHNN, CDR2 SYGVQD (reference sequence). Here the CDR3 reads CASSESLVWGTDNEQFF. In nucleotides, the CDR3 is TGCGCCAGCAGTGAGTCCCTAGTGTGGGGGACGGACAATGAGCAGTTCTTC.

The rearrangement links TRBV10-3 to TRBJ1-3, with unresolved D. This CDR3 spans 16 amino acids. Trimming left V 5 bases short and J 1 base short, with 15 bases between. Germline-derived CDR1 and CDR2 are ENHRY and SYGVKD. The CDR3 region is CAISSWTVESGNTIYF. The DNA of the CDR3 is TGTGCCATCAGTTCTTGGACCGTCGAATCTGGAAACACCATATATTTT.

The chain's CDR3 is CASSLNRVTDTQYF. Written as DNA, the CDR3 is TGTGCCAGCAGTTTAAACAGGGTGACAGATACGCAGTATTTT. This chain links TRBV27 with TRBJ2-3; possible D gene TRBD1, 6 bases. There are 14 residues in the CDR3. Germline CDR1 reads MNHEY; CDR2 reads SMNVEV (reference sequence). Trimming removed 2 bases at V and 3 bases at J, with 9 bases between.

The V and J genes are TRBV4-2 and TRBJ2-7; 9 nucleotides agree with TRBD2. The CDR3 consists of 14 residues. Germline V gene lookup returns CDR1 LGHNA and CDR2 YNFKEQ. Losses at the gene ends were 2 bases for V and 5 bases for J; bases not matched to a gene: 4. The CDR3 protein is CASSQPTSGNEQYF. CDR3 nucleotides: TGTGCCAGCAGCCAACCGACTAGCGGAAACGAGCAGTACTTC.

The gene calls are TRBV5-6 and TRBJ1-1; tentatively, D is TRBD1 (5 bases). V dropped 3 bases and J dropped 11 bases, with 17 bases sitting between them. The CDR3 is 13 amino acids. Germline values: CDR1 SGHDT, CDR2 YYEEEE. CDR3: CASSSPGRARAFF. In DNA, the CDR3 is TGTGCCAGCAGCTCCCCAGGGAGGGCTCGCGCTTTCTTT.

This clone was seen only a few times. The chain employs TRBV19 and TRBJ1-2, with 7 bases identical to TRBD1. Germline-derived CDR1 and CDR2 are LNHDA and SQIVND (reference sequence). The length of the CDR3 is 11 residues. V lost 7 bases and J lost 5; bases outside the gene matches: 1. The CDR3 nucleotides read TGTGCCAGTACAGGGGGTTATGGCTACACCTTC. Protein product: CASTGGYGYTF. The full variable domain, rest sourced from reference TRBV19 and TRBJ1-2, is DGGITQSPKYLFRKEGQNVTLSCEQNLNHDAMYWYRQDPGQGLRLIYYSQIVNDFQKGDIAEGYSVSREKKESFPLTVTSAQKNPTAFYLCASTGGYGYTFGSGTRLTVV.

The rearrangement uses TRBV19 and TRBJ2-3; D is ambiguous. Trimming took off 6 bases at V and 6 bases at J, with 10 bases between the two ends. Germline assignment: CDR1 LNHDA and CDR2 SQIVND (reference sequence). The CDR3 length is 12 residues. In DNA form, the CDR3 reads TGTGCCAGTAGCCCCTCATGGGATACGCAGTATTTT. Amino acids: CASSPSWDTQYF.

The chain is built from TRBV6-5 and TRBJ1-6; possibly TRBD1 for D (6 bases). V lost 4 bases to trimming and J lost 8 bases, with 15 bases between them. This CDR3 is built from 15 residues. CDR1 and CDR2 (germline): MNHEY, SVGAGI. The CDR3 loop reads CASSWTGQRDSPLHF. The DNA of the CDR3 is TGTGCCAGCAGTTGGACGGGACAAAGGGATTCACCCCTCCACTTT.

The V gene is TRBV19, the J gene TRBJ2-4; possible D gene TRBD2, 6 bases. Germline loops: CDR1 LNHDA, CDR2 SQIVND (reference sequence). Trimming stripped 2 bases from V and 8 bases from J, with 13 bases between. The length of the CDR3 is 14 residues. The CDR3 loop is CASSISGRGDIQYF. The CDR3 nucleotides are TGTGCCAGTAGTATATCAGGCCGCGGGGACATTCAGTACTTC.

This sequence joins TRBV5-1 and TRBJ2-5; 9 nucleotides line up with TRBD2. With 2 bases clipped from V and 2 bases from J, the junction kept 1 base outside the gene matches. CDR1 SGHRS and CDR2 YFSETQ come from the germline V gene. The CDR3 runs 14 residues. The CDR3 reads CASSFGLAQETQYF. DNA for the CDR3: TGCGCCAGCAGCTTTGGACTAGCGCAAGAGACCCAGTACTTC.

CDR3 sequence: CASSRRTNQETQYF. The CDR3 region has the DNA TGTGCCAGCAGCCGGCGGACTAACCAAGAGACCCAGTACTTC. This sequence joins TRBV7-8 and TRBJ2-5; perhaps TRBD2 as D (6 bases). V dropped 5 bases and J dropped 0 bases, with 10 bases sitting between them. Per germline, CDR1 SGHVS and CDR2 FQNEAQ. The CDR3 consists of 14 residues.

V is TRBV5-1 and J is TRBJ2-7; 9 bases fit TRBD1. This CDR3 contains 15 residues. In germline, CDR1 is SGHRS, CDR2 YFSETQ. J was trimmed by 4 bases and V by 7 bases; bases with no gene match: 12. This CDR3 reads CASPLPGQGKYEQYF. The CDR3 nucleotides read TGCGCCAGCCCGCTTCCGGGACAGGGCAAATACGAGCAGTACTTC.

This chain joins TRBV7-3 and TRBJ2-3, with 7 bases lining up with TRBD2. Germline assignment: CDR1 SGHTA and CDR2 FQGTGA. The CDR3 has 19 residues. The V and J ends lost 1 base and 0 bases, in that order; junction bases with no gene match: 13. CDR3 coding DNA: TGTGCCAGCAGCTTAAGGGCTAGCGGAACGATCCTAAGCACAGATACGCAGTATTTT. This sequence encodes CASSLRASGTILSTDTQYF.

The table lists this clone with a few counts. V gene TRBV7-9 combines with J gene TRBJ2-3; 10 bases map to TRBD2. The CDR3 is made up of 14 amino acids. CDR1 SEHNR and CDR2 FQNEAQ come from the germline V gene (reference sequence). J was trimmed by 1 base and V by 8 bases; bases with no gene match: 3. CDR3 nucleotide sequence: TGTGCCAGCGGGCTAGCGGGAGGCACAGATACGCAGTATTTT. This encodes CASGLAGGTDTQYF.

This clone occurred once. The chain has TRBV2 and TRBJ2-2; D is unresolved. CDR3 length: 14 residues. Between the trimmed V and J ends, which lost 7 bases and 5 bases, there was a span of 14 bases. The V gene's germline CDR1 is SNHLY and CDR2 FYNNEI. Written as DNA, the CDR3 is TGTGCCAGCAAACGGAGAGAGGTTACCGGGGAGCTGTTTTTT. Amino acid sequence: CASKRREVTGELFF. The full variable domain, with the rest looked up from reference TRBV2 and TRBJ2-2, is EPEVTQTPSHQVTQMGQEVILRCVPISNHLYFYWYRQILGQKVEFLVSFYNNEISEKSEIFDDQFSVERPDGSNFTLKIRSTKLEDSAMYFCASKRREVTGELFFGEGSRLTVL.

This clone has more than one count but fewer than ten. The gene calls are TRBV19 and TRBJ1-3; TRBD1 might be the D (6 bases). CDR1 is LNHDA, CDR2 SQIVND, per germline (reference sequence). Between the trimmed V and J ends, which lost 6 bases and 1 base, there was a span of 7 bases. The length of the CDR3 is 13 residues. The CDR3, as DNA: TGTGCCAGTAGCACAGGGTCTGGAAACACCATATATTTT. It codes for CASSTGSGNTIYF.

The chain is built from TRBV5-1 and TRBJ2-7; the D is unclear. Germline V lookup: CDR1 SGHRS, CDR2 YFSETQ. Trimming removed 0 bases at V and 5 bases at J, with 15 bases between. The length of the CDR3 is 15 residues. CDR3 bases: TGCGCCAGCAGCTTGGGTGGGAAACAGTTTGACGAGCAGTACTTC. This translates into CASSLGGKQFDEQYF.

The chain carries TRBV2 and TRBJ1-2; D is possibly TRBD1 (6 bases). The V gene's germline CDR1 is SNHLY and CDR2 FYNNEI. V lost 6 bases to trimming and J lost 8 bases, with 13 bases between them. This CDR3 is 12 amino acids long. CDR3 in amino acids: CASRDSPRGYTF. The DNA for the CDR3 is TGTGCCAGCAGGGACAGTCCTAGGGGCTACACCTTC.

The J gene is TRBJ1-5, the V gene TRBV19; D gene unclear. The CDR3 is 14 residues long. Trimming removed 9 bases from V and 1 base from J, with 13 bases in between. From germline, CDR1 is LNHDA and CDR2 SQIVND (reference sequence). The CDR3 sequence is CASSPLASNQPQHF. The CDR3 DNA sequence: TGTGCCAGCTCCCCATTAGCGAGCAATCAGCCCCAGCATTTT.

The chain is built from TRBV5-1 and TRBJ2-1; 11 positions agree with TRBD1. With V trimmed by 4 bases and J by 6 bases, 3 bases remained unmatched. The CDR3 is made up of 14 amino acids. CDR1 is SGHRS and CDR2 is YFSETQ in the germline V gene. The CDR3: CASSPGTGGNEQFF. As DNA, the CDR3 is TGCGCCAGCAGCCCCGGGACAGGGGGCAATGAGCAGTTCTTC.